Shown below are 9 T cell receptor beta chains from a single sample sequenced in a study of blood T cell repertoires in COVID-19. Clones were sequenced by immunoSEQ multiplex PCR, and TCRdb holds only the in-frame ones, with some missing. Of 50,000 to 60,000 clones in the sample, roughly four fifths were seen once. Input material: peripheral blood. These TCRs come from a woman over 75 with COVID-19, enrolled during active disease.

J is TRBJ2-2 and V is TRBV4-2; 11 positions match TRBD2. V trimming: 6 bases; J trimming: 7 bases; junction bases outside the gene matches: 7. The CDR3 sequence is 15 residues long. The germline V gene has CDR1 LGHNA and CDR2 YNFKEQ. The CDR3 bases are TGTGCCAGCAGGGCCACTAGCGGGAGTGGCGGGGAGCTGTTTTTT. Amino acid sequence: CASRATSGSGGELFF.

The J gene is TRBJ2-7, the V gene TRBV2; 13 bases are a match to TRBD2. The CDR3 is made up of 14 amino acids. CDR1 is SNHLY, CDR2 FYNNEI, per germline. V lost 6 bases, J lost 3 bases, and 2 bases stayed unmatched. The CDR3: CASRLAGGRYEQYF. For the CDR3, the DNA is TGTGCCAGCAGACTAGCGGGAGGGCGCTACGAGCAGTACTTC. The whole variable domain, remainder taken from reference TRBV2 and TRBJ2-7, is EPEVTQTPSHQVTQMGQEVILRCVPISNHLYFYWYRQILGQKVEFLVSFYNNEISEKSEIFDDQFSVERPDGSNFTLKIRSTKLEDSAMYFCASRLAGGRYEQYFGPGTRLTVT.

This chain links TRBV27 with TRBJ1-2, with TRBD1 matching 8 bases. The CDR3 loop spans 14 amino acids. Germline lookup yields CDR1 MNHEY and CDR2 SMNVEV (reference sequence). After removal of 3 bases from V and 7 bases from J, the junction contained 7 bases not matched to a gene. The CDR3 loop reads CASSLGRGLVGYTF. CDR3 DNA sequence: TGTGCCAGCAGTTTGGGCAGGGGGCTAGTTGGCTACACCTTC.

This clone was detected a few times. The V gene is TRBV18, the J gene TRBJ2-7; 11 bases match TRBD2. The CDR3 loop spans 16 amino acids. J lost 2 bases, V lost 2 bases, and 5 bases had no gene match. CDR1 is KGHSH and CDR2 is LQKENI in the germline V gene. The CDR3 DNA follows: TGTGCCAGCTCACCATACGGGACTAGCGGCGCCTACGAGCAGTACTTC. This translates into CASSPYGTSGAYEQYF.

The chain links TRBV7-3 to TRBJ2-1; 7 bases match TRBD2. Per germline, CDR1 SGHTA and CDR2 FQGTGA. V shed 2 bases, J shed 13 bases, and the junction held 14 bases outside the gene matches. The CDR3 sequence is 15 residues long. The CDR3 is CASSLLAGDSSRQFF. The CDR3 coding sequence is TGTGCCAGCAGCTTACTGGCGGGAGATAGTTCCCGCCAGTTCTTC.

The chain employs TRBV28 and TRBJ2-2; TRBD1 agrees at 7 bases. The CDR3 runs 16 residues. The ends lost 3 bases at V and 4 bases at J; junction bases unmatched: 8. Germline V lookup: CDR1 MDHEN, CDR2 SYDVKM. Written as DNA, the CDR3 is TGTGCCAGCAGTTTTCTGAACAGGGGCTCCACCGGGGAGCTGTTTTTT. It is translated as CASSFLNRGSTGELFF.

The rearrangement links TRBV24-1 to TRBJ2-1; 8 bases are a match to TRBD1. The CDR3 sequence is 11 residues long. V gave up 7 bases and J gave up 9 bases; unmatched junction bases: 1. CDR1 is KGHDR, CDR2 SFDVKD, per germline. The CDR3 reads CATSRGLEQFF. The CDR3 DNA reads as TGTGCCACCAGCAGGGGGCTTGAGCAGTTCTTC.

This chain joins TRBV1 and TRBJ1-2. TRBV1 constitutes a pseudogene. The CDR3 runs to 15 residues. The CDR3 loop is CTSSQGSSGNYGYTF. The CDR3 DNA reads TGCACCAGCAGCCAAGGCTCCAGCGGAAACTATGGCTACACCTTC.

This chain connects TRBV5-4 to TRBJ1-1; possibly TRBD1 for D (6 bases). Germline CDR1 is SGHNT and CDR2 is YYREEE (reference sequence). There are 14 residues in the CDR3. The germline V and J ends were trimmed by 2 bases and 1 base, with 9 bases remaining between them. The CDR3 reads CASSFGQKNTEAFF. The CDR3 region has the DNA TGTGCCAGCAGCTTCGGACAGAAGAACACTGAAGCTTTCTTT.